The 31 T cell receptor beta chains given below trace back to one sample, sequenced in a study of T cell repertoires in cytomegalovirus infection. TCRdb processed the reads anew with MiXCR; each CDR3 protein has one entry. The sample has around 450,000 distinct CDR3 sequences; around 10% are singletons. Sequenced material: PBMCs. Source of these receptors: a human donor in good health (CMV status not recorded). Some clones in this sample may be carry-over from other donors' samples.

In the case of this clonotype: Given a much more abundant clone one base away, this may be a read error. The chain links TRBV6-6 to TRBJ2-2; TRBD1 aligns across 9 bases. The CDR3 has 16 amino acids. Germline V gives CDR1 MNHNY, CDR2 SVGAGI (reference sequence). V gave up 6 bases and J gave up 7 bases; unmatched junction bases: 12. The CDR3 DNA reads as TGTGCCAGCAGCGGACGACAGGGGGTTTACAACGGGGAGCTGTTTTTT. It yields the protein CASSGRQGVYNGELFF.

This clonotype appeared many times. V gene TRBV12-3 or TRBV12-4 combines with J gene TRBJ2-2; 11 bases align to TRBD2. J was trimmed by 1 base and V by 2 bases; bases with no gene match: 12. This CDR3 is built from 20 residues. CDR3 protein: CASSLRKRGLAGGNTGELFF. In nucleotides, the CDR3 is TGTGCCAGCAGTTTAAGGAAGAGGGGGCTAGCGGGGGGGAACACCGGGGAGCTGTTTTTT.

This clonotype was seen repeatedly, ten times or more. J is TRBJ2-3 and V is TRBV7-2, with 7 nucleotides matching TRBD2. The CDR3 runs to 15 residues. The V gene end was trimmed by 4 bases and the J gene end by 0 bases; junction bases not matched to a gene: 4. From germline, CDR1 is SGHTA and CDR2 FQGNSA. In DNA form, the CDR3 reads TGTGCCAGCAGCTCGACTAGCCTTAGCACAGATACGCAGTATTTT. It is translated as CASSSTSLSTDTQYF.

This clonotype was counted many times. This sequence joins TRBV7-3 and TRBJ2-5; 11 positions agree with TRBD2. Germline V gives CDR1 SGHTA, CDR2 FQGTGA. This CDR3 has 15 amino acids. J gave up 4 bases and V 6 bases, and 7 bases lay outside the gene matches. CDR3 in amino acids: CASSLDGTSGETQYF. CDR3 DNA sequence: TGTGCCAGCAGTCTCGATGGGACTAGCGGAGAGACCCAGTACTTC.

This clonotype was seen at least ten times. The chain is built from TRBV7-6 and TRBJ1-3, with 7 bases identical to TRBD1. The CDR3 totals 15 residues. Germline V gene data show CDR1 as SGHVS and CDR2 as FNYEAQ. V shed 4 bases and J 4 bases; nucleotides not matched to a gene: 7. The CDR3 sequence: CASSSRQGPGNTIYF. The DNA for the CDR3 is TGTGCCAGCAGCTCGAGACAGGGTCCCGGAAACACCATATATTTT. The full variable domain, with the rest looked up from reference TRBV7-6 and TRBJ1-3, is GAGVSQSPRYKVTKRGQDVALRCDPISGHVSLYWYRQALGQGPEFLTYFNYEAQQDKSGLPNDRFSAERPEGSISTLTIQRTEQRDSAMYRCASSSRQGPGNTIYFGEGSWLTVV.

This clonotype was counted at least ten times. The V and J genes are TRBV19 and TRBJ2-1; 8 nucleotides agree with TRBD1. The CDR3 totals 15 residues. Trimming removed 3 bases from V and 4 bases from J; junction bases left unmatched: 5. CDR1 is LNHDA and CDR2 is SQIVND in the germline V gene (reference sequence). The CDR3 region has the DNA TGTGCCAGTAGTATTGGGCAGGGGGCGTACAATGAGCAGTTCTTC. It is translated as CASSIGQGAYNEQFF.

This clonotype has a count of ten or more. This chain links TRBV28 with TRBJ2-1; the match to TRBD2 covers 10 bases. Looked up from germline, CDR1 is MDHEN and CDR2 is SYDVKM. The CDR3 runs 17 residues. Trimming took 7 bases from V and 1 from J; bases not matched to a gene: 10. The CDR3 region has the DNA TGTGCCAGCAAGCCAGCGGGAGGGGGAATTTCCTACAATGAGCAGTTCTTC. Translated: CASKPAGGGISYNEQFF. Combining the CDR3 with reference TRBV28 and TRBJ2-1 gives the whole variable domain DVKVTQSSRYLVKRTGEKVFLECVQDMDHENMFWYRQDPGLGLRLIYFSYDVKMKEKGDIPEGYSVSREKKERFSLILESASTNQTSMYLCASKPAGGGISYNEQFFGPGTRLTVL.

This clonotype came up many times. The rearrangement uses TRBV7-2 and TRBJ2-6; D is ambiguous. Trimming removed 5 bases at V and 0 bases at J, with 14 bases between. Per the germline V gene, CDR1 is SGHTA and CDR2 is FQGNSA. The CDR3 is 17 residues long. The CDR3: CASSPHGTSSGANVLTF. CDR3 DNA sequence: TGTGCCAGCAGCCCCCATGGCACCAGCTCTGGGGCCAACGTCCTGACTTTC.

This clonotype was observed many times. V usage is TRBV20-1 and J usage is TRBJ1-2; D perhaps matches TRBD1 (5 bases). The length of the CDR3 is 13 residues. Germline values: CDR1 DFQATT, CDR2 SNEGSKA (reference sequence). The V end lost 3 bases, the J end lost 3 bases, and 11 bases lay between the germline ends. DNA of the CDR3: TGCAGTGCTAGCGGGGGGGGGGACTATGGCTACACCTTC. Translating gives CSASGGGDYGYTF.

This clonotype was observed a handful of times. The V and J genes are TRBV20-1 and TRBJ2-6, with D possibly TRBD1 on 6 matching bases. This CDR3 spans 16 amino acids. V was cut by 6 bases and J by 3 bases, with 18 bases left in between. Germline CDR1 reads DFQATT; CDR2 reads SNEGSKA (reference sequence). The CDR3 sequence: CSATTGPEVGANVLTF. The CDR3 DNA reads as TGCAGTGCCACGACAGGCCCTGAGGTTGGGGCCAACGTCCTGACTTTC.

This clonotype has ten or more counts. This chain connects TRBV14 to TRBJ2-5; the D is unclear. The CDR3 consists of 13 residues. V was shortened by 4 bases and J by 2 bases, with 8 bases between the two germline ends. Germline values: CDR1 SGHDN, CDR2 FVKESK. The CDR3 nucleotides are TGTGCCAGCAGCCGCGCGCAACAAGAGACCCAGTACTTC. Translation gives CASSRAQQETQYF.

This clonotype was observed at least ten times. This chain connects TRBV4-2 to TRBJ1-2, with 10 bases matching TRBD1. The CDR3 has 15 amino acids. Germline V gene lookup returns CDR1 LGHNA and CDR2 YNFKEQ. Trimming took 5 bases from V and 6 from J; bases not matched to a gene: 9. CDR3 in amino acids: CASSSRQGASDGYTF. CDR3 coding DNA: TGTGCCAGCAGCTCCAGACAGGGGGCTTCGGATGGCTACACCTTC.

This clonotype was seen ten or more times. V is TRBV5-6 and J is TRBJ1-2, with a weak D call TRBD1 (5 bases). Germline-derived CDR1 and CDR2 are SGHDT and YYEEEE. The CDR3 is 15 amino acids. V dropped 6 bases and J dropped 7 bases, with 22 bases sitting between them. CDR3 residues: CASIPRGGGALGYTF. In DNA form, the CDR3 reads TGTGCCAGCATCCCTCGAGGAGGAGGGGCGCTTGGCTACACCTTC. The whole variable domain, filled in from reference TRBV5-6 and TRBJ1-2, reads DAGVTQSPTHLIKTRGQQVTLRCSPKSGHDTVSWYQQALGQGPQFIFQYYEEEERQRGNFPDRFSGHQFPNYSSELNVNALLLGDSALYLCASIPRGGGALGYTFGSGTRLTVV.

The chain recombines TRBV5-1 with TRBJ2-7, with 9 positions matching TRBD1. The CDR3 covers 14 residues. Germline loops: CDR1 SGHRS, CDR2 YFSETQ. J lost 1 base, V lost 3 bases, and 2 bases had no gene match. This CDR3 is CASSWGTGSYEQYF. The CDR3 DNA is TGCGCCAGCAGCTGGGGGACAGGGTCCTACGAGCAGTACTTC.

V usage is TRBV20-1 and J usage is TRBJ2-4; D is unclear. The CDR3 is 12 amino acids. The germline gives CDR1 DFQATT, CDR2 SNEGSKA (reference sequence). The V end lost 5 bases, the J end lost 5 bases, and 10 bases lay between the germline ends. The CDR3 sequence is CSALATQNIQYF. CDR3 in DNA: TGCAGTGCTCTCGCTACACAAAACATTCAGTACTTC.

Many counts were recorded for this clonotype. The V and J genes are TRBV28 and TRBJ2-2; D remains ambiguous. The V end was cut by 8 bases, the J end by 0 bases, with 7 bases between. In germline, CDR1 is MDHEN, CDR2 SYDVKM. The CDR3 is made up of 13 amino acids. The CDR3: CASQRSNTGELFF. Written as DNA, the CDR3 is TGTGCCAGCCAGCGTTCGAACACCGGGGAGCTGTTTTTT.

The chain combines TRBV20-1 with TRBJ1-4; D possibly corresponds to TRBD1 (5 bases). CDR3 length: 14 amino acids. Germline lookup yields CDR1 DFQATT and CDR2 SNEGSKA (reference sequence). V shed 6 bases and J shed 7 bases, with 18 bases lying between them. Here the CDR3 DNA reads TGCAGTGCAAGCGGGACTCGGGAGCGTGAAAAACTGTTTTTT. This gives the protein CSASGTREREKLFF.

The chain combines TRBV5-6 with TRBJ2-1, with D possibly TRBD2 on 6 matching bases. With 3 bases removed from V and 3 bases from J, the gap between germline ends came to 10 bases. Germline V gene lookup returns CDR1 SGHDT and CDR2 YYEEEE. This CDR3 is 14 amino acids long. CDR3: CASSSQGGYNEQFF. CDR3 DNA sequence: TGTGCCAGCAGCTCCCAGGGAGGCTACAATGAGCAGTTCTTC.

The sample holds a few counts of this clonotype. This chain links TRBV10-2 with TRBJ1-1; D is uncertain. Germline V CDR1 and CDR2: WSHSY, SAAADI. V lost 7 bases to trimming and J lost 0 bases, with 12 bases between them. The CDR3 contains 14 residues. CDR3 amino acids: CASNFVGLNTEAFF. CDR3 nucleotide sequence: TGCGCCAGCAATTTCGTCGGATTGAACACTGAAGCTTTCTTT.

This clonotype has ten or more counts. The rearrangement uses TRBV30 and TRBJ1-2; tentatively, D is TRBD1 (5 bases). Trimming pared 3 bases from V and 4 bases from J, leaving 15 bases between. Germline CDR1 and CDR2: GTSNPN and SVGIG (reference sequence). The CDR3 spans 14 residues. The CDR3 sequence is CAWSQGLRGYGYTF. DNA for the CDR3: TGTGCCTGGAGCCAGGGTTTACGTGGCTATGGCTACACCTTC.

This clonotype was counted many times. The chain joins TRBV19 to TRBJ2-2; tentatively, D is TRBD1 (6 bases). This CDR3 region has 14 residues. Germline V gives CDR1 LNHDA, CDR2 SQIVND (reference sequence). Trimming removed 7 bases from V and 5 bases from J, with 14 bases in between. The DNA of the CDR3 is TGTGCCAGTACTCCGGACAGAGGAACCGGGGAGCTGTTTTTT. Protein: CASTPDRGTGELFF.

The chain joins TRBV20-1 to TRBJ2-2; unclear D gene. CDR1 is DFQATT, CDR2 SNEGSKA, per germline (reference sequence). Trimming removed 5 bases at V and 4 bases at J, with 5 bases between. The CDR3 contains 11 residues. Written as DNA, the CDR3 is TGCAGTGCTCTTAGCACCGGGGAGCTGTTTTTT. Translating gives CSALSTGELFF.

This clonotype appeared many times. V is TRBV7-9 and J is TRBJ2-7, with D possibly TRBD2 on 5 matching bases. The germline V gene has CDR1 SEHNR and CDR2 FQNEAQ (reference sequence). This CDR3 has 15 residues. V was cut by 1 base and J by 5 bases, with 15 bases left in between. Here the CDR3 DNA reads TGTGCCAGCAGCTTAGGCTGGGGAGATAGGAACGAGCAGTACTTC. Encoded protein: CASSLGWGDRNEQYF.

This clonotype was observed a few times. V usage is TRBV2 and J usage is TRBJ2-1; TRBD2 agrees at 7 bases. J was trimmed by 4 bases and V by 4 bases; bases with no gene match: 16. The germline V gene has CDR1 SNHLY and CDR2 FYNNEI. CDR3 length: 18 residues. This CDR3 reads CASSVALWRELAYNEQFF. CDR3 bases: TGTGCCAGCAGTGTAGCACTGTGGCGGGAGCTTGCGTACAATGAGCAGTTCTTC.

This chain uses TRBV5-1 with TRBJ2-3; TRBD2 is a possible D gene (6 bases). Germline V lookup: CDR1 SGHRS, CDR2 YFSETQ. The CDR3 has 16 residues. Trimming took off 3 bases at V and 2 bases at J, with 16 bases between the two ends. The CDR3 sequence: CASSSSPGSNTDTQYF. CDR3 sequence (DNA): TGCGCCAGCAGCTCCTCCCCCGGGAGCAACACAGATACGCAGTATTTT. The entire variable domain, with the rest obtained from reference TRBV5-1 and TRBJ2-3, is as follows: KAGVTQTPRYLIKTRGQQVTLSCSPISGHRSVSWYQQTPGQGLQFLFEYFSETQRNKGNFPGRFSGRQFSNSRSEMNVSTLELGDSALYLCASSSSPGSNTDTQYFGPGTRLTVL.

This clonotype was seen many times. The gene calls are TRBV11-2 and TRBJ2-1, with 13 positions matching TRBD2. Germline V gives CDR1 SGHAT, CDR2 FQNNGV. The CDR3 spans 19 residues. V lost 5 bases and J lost 5; bases outside the gene matches: 15. The CDR3 sequence: CASSPSPEQGLAGNNEQFF. The CDR3 nucleotides read TGTGCCAGCAGCCCCTCCCCCGAACAGGGACTAGCGGGAAACAATGAGCAGTTCTTC.

This clonotype was seen many times. The chain carries TRBV11-2 and TRBJ2-2; D is perhaps TRBD1 or TRBD2 (6 bases each). This CDR3 is built from 15 residues. The ends were cut back, 5 bases at V and 4 bases at J, with 14 bases in the middle. The germline gives CDR1 SGHAT, CDR2 FQNNGV. CDR3 residues: CASSPLKGGTGELFF. CDR3 nucleotides: TGTGCCAGCAGCCCCCTTAAGGGGGGCACCGGGGAGCTGTTTTTT.

This clonotype turned up a few times. The rearrangement links TRBV19 to TRBJ2-2, with a weak D call TRBD1 (7 bases). Germline V CDR1 and CDR2: LNHDA, SQIVND (reference sequence). CDR3 length equals 14 residues. V shed 7 bases and J shed 5 bases, with 14 bases lying between them. CDR3 sequence (DNA): TGTGCCAGTAATGGAGGGGGCGGAACCGGGGAGCTGTTTTTT. It specifies CASNGGGGTGELFF.

The V call is TRBV11-2, the J call TRBJ1-6, with D perhaps TRBD1 (5 bases). CDR3 length: 15 amino acids. With 5 bases removed from V and 10 bases from J, the gap between germline ends came to 18 bases. Germline loops: CDR1 SGHAT, CDR2 FQNNGV. The CDR3 loop reads CASSPSGAPGSPLHF. Written as DNA, the CDR3 is TGTGCCAGCAGCCCCTCCGGGGCCCCTGGATCACCCCTCCACTTT.

This clonotype appeared many times. The CDR3 here is CASSLALGNEQFF. As DNA, the CDR3 is TGTGCCAGCAGCTTAGCCTTAGGTAATGAGCAGTTCTTC. The chain couples TRBV7-2 to TRBJ2-1, with D unclear. V was clipped by 0 bases and J by 7 bases, with 7 bases between them. The CDR3 spans 13 residues. CDR1 is SGHTA, CDR2 FQGNSA, per germline.

This clonotype was observed a few times. CDR3: CASSSGPKWQPQHF. CDR3 nucleotide sequence: TGTGCCAGCAGTTCGGGACCGAAGTGGCAGCCCCAGCATTTT. The rearrangement links TRBV28 to TRBJ1-5; D is possibly TRBD1 (5 bases). Trimming removed 4 bases from V and 7 bases from J, with 14 bases in between. This CDR3 has 14 residues. Germline CDR1 MDHEN, CDR2 SYDVKM.